Sequencing of this TCR beta chain was carried out in a study of shared clonotypes between healthy human individuals (dated by TCRdb to between 2020 and 2021). As for the study more broadly: The cohort included three men and a couple of women between 18 and 49 years of age. Per donor, three plates each were used for CD4 naive and CD4 memory, two for CD8 naive, and one for CD8 memory. Blood TCR repertoires of about five healthy adults were deeply sequenced to estimate repertoire size and the extent of clonotype sharing between individuals. Per donor, leukapheresis produced somewhere between about 0.9 and 9.5 billion PBMCs. Libraries were prepared and TCR repertoires were sequenced by different laboratories using diverse techniques, in order to increase sequencing depth and limit assay-specific biases. What the authors observed across the whole study: Pairwise subsampling led to the expectation that sequencing depth would affect the degree of clonotype sharing among donors. Compared with non-shared clonotypes, clonotypes shared by all four sorted-subset donors had higher generation probabilities. Even with the large sequencing depth, rarefaction of the sorted-subset datasets indicated that sequencing was incomplete. Only blood was sampled, and tissue TCR repertoires likely differ from those in blood. Because the study included a small number of donors, the genetic and exposure-history diversity represented was limited. Across four donors, about 5.2% of naive CD4, roughly 3.8% of naive CD8, 2% to 2.5% of memory CD4, and around 0.4% of memory CD8 clonotypes were shared. Larger estimated clonotype richness was generally found for naive subsets than for memory subsets.

CD8 naive samples were CD45RO-negative cells positively selected for CCR7, giving a CD45RA+CCR7+ population that excluded TemRA cells. Donors were healthy HIV-negative adults with no recently reported acute infections or vaccinations. Every donor was a Caucasian adult residing in Nashville, Tennessee, USA. Blood was obtained by leukapheresis, after which PBMCs were separated by Ficoll-Histopaque density gradient centrifugation and cryopreserved in liquid nitrogen vapor phase. Purity and quantity of every magnetically sorted T cell population were checked by analytical flow cytometry. Genomic DNA was isolated from each sorted fraction and quantified by UV absorbance on a Nanodrop 2000c. Comment on this clone: Its antigen target is currently unknown. Base qualities are not at hand, and no much larger clone is one base apart.

Using the deep immunoSEQ assay, TCR CDR3 regions were amplified from genomic DNA by multiplex PCR. Extracted genomic DNA from each cell subset was spread evenly across all wells of several immunoSEQ 96-well plates, with each plate serving as a replicate. Each replicate PCR for sorted subsets received 150 to 250 ng genomic DNA, equal to around 32,000 T cell genomes. Purified libraries were measured with a Qubit 3.0 fluorometer, size-checked on a Bioanalyzer 2100, and measured again with the KAPA Library Quantification kit. Every immunoSEQ 96-well plate was sequenced on a separate single-read 150-cycle Illumina NextSeq 550 flow cell. Regarding the original processing steps: Because the immunoSEQ output included only junctional sequences and no quality scores, the filtering could not be the same as the filtering used for full-length reads. Sequences were annotated with PyIR, a Python wrapper for IgBLAST v1.9, and V/J genes and CDR3 were assigned using IMGT germline references. Reads with weak V/J assignments (E-value above 1e-6), missing CDR3, stop codons, out-of-frame junctions, or ambiguous translated residues were removed. A V3J clonotype was defined by an identical inferred V gene, J gene, and CDR3 amino acid sequence. The percentage overlap between two repertoires was calculated by dividing the number of shared unique clonotypes by the size of the smaller repertoire. Richness of each repertoire was evaluated using RTK rarefaction, the Chao1 estimator, and Recon v2.1 estimates of unobserved clonotypes. Generation probabilities for all TCRbeta clonotypes obtained by the gDNA method from a handful of donors were computed using OLGA. This is the immuneACCESS table as TCRdb keeps it, with only in-frame sequences that have V and J called. A part of the clones is gone; compared with another copy, unresolved V genes explain less than half, and the rest is unexplained. For V, J and clone size, that table is used; D and trimming come from the DNA. The sample table shows around 1.9 million clones, and 85% to 95% are seen once. Over 1.5% of the sample comes from the top ten.

This clonotype originated in a young man in good health. Some clones in this sample may be carry-over from other donors' samples. The specimen sequenced was naive CD8+ T cells from PBMCs. The sample's cell subset or site, from its label and the paper: CD45RA+CCR7+.

The CDR3 protein is CASSSRRTNEKLFF. In nucleotide form, the sequence is TGTGCCAGCAGCTCCCGAAGAACTAATGAAAAACTGTTTTTT. In this chain, TRBV11-1 is recombined with TRBJ1-4, with no confidently assigned D gene. The CDR3 runs 14 amino acids, cysteine and phenylalanine included. Kept here is only the CDR3 DNA, which spans 42 bases and is read in frame from base 1. CDR1 and CDR2 (SGHAT, FQDESV) derive from the germline V gene (reference sequence). V loses 4 bases of germline sequence and J loses 1 base, and the interval between the two ends is 7 bases.